This section outlines one TCR beta chain sequence together with its context. The junction and the germline gene differ at one end; a read error may be behind it. Clones were read by immunoSEQ multiplex PCR, and TCRdb kept only the in-frame ones, dropping some. The data show more than 85,000 clones, with approximately 83% seen just once and 6% to 9% held by the top ten. This CDR3 has 15 residues. The V gene's germline CDR1 is SGDLS and CDR2 YYNGEE. The data stem from a study of T cell responses to AZD1222 COVID-19 vaccine. The sequence was obtained from an adult in good health. This rearrangement joins TRBV9 to TRBJ2-1, with no clear D. The material sequenced was peripheral blood, taken on day 0 of AZD1222 vaccination. This CDR3 reads CASSVVDSPYNEQFF. CDR3 coding DNA: TGTGCCAGCAGCGTAGTTGATAGCCCCTATAATGAGCAGTTCTTC. Looking up the rest from reference TRBV9 and TRBJ2-1 gives the full variable domain: DSGVTQTPKHLITATGQRVTLRCSPRSGDLSVYWYQQSLDQGLQFLIQYYNGEERAKGNILERFSAQQFPDLHSELNLSSLELGDSALYFCASSVVDSPYNEQFFGPGTRLTVL.